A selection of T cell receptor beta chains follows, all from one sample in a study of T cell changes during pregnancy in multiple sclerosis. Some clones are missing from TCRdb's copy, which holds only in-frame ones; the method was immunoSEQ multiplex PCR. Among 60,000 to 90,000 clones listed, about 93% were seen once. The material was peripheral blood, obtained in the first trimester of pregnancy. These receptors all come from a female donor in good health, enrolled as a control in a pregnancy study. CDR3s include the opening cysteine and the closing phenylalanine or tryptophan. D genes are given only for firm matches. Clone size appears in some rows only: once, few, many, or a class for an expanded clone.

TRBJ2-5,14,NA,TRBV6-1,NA,CASSAHPGQETQYF,TGTGCCAGCAGTGCCCATCCGGGCCAAGAGACCCAGTACTTC
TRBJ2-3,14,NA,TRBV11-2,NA,CASSPRTPLDTQYF,TGTGCCAGCAGCCCGAGGACTCCCCTGGATACGCAGTATTTT
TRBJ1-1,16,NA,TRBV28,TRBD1,CASSSSWTGGYTEAFF,TGTGCCAGCAGTTCCAGTTGGACAGGGGGGTACACTGAAGCTTTCTTT
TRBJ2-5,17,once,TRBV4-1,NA,CASSQELGGGPLKTQYF,TGCGCCAGCAGCCAAGAATTAGGGGGAGGGCCCCTGAAGACCCAGTACTTC
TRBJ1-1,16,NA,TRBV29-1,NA,CSAMYGEGNMNTEAFF,TGCAGCGCGATGTACGGGGAGGGGAATATGAACACTGAAGCTTTCTTT
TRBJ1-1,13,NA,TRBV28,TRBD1,CANQGQGGTEAFF,TGTGCCAACCAGGGACAGGGAGGGACTGAAGCTTTCTTT
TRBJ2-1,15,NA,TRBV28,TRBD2,CASSLGGTIYNEQFF,TGTGCCAGCAGTTTAGGGGGGACTATCTACAATGAGCAGTTCTTC
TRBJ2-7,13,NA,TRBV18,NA,CASSPPAGPEQYF,TGTGCCAGCTCACCACCAGCGGGCCCCGAGCAGTACTTC
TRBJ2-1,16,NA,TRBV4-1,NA,CASSQGDAPKGGRQFF,TGCGCCAGCAGCCAAGGTGACGCGCCTAAAGGGGGAAGGCAGTTCTTC
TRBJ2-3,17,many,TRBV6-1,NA,CASSEAQASVFPDTQYF,TGTGCCAGCAGTGAAGCGCAGGCTAGCGTATTTCCAGATACGCAGTATTTT
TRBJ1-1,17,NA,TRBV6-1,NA,CASSVVGTGRGWAEAFF,TGTGCCAGCAGTGTGGTCGGTACGGGGAGGGGCTGGGCTGAAGCTTTCTTT
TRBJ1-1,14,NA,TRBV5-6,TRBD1,CASSLDRENTEAFF,TGTGCCAGCAGCTTAGACAGGGAGAACACTGAAGCTTTCTTT
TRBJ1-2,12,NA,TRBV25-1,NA,CANPTRNYGYTF,TGTGCCAACCCGACAAGAAACTATGGCTACACCTTC
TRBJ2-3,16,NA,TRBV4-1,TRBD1,CASSQGQGAGTDTQYF,TGCGCCAGCAGCCAAGGACAGGGGGCGGGCACAGATACGCAGTATTTT
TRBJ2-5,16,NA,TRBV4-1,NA,CASSRAKDTDQETQYF,TGCGCCAGCAGCCGAGCAAAAGATACAGACCAAGAGACCCAGTACTTC
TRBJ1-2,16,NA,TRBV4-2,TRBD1,CASSQEEGASNYGYTF,TGTGCCAGCAGCCAAGAGGAGGGGGCCTCTAACTATGGCTACACCTTC
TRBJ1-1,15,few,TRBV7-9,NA,CASTWGGRIDTEAFF,TGTGCCAGCACCTGGGGCGGCCGGATCGACACTGAAGCTTTCTTT
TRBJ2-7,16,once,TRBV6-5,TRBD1,CASSYFSRTGVYEQYF,TGTGCCAGCAGTTATTTTTCTAGGACAGGGGTCTACGAGCAGTACTTC
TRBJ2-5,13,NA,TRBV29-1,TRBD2,CSLLAGRGETQYF,TGCAGCTTACTAGCGGGACGGGGGGAGACCCAGTACTTC
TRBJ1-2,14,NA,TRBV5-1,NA,CASSPFSQGDGYTF,TGCGCCAGCAGCCCGTTCTCTCAAGGGGATGGCTACACCTTC
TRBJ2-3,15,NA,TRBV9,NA,CASSVDGRGADTQYF,TGTGCCAGCAGCGTAGATGGCCGGGGTGCAGATACGCAGTATTTT
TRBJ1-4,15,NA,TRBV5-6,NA,CASSLYDRLNEKLFF,TGTGCCAGCAGCTTGTACGACAGACTTAATGAAAAACTGTTTTTT
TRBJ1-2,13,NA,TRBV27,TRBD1,CASRPDRESGYTF,TGTGCCAGCAGACCAGACAGGGAATCTGGCTACACCTTC
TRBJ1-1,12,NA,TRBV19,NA,CACARGSTEAFF,TGTGCCTGTGCCAGAGGGTCCACCGAAGCTTTCTTT
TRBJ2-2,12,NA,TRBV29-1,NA,CSVERSTGELFF,TGCAGCGTTGAGAGGTCCACCGGGGAGCTGTTTTTT
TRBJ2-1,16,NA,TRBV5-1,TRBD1,CASSLAGTGGRGEQFF,TGCGCCAGCAGCTTGGCTGGGACAGGGGGCCGAGGTGAGCAGTTCTTC
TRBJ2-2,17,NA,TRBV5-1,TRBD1,CASTPTDRALNTGELFF,TGCGCCAGCACCCCAACCGACAGGGCCCTGAACACCGGGGAGCTGTTTTTT
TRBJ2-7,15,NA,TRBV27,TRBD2,CASSLVGGRSYEQYF,TGTGCCAGCAGCCTAGTAGGCGGGAGATCCTACGAGCAGTACTTC
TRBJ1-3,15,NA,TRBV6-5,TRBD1,CASSYSTGRGNTIYF,TGTGCCAGCAGTTACTCGACAGGGAGAGGAAACACCATATATTTT